The clone carrying this T cell receptor beta chain was detected a few times. Its antigen is still unknown. This record comes from a study of T cells after yellow fever vaccination. Study details: Where fractions had low cell numbers, libraries were prepared from them with the SMART-Seq v4 Ultra Low Input RNA kit. Study outcomes and limitations: Abundant contaminating clonotypes from the bulk population could appear in FACS-sorted repertoires. CD4 and CD8 compartments shared a small share of clonotypes.

V shed 5 bases and J 7 bases; nucleotides not matched to a gene: 2. The CDR3 has 12 residues. The germline V gene has CDR1 SGHRS and CDR2 YFSETQ. A 5'RACE template-switching step, the method used to make TCR cDNA, added a universal primer site and UMIs. TCRdb re-analysed the 5' RACE reads in MiXCR, keeping a single row per CDR3 protein. In the table there are a few hundred thousand distinct CDR3 sequences, 8.5% to 10% of which are singletons. Source: PBMCs, taken on the day of the first yellow fever vaccination. The receptor comes from a man between 18 and 29 years old who received the YFV17D yellow fever vaccine. The V call is TRBV5-1, the J call TRBJ2-5; 10 nucleotides align to TRBD1. The CDR3 nucleotides read TGCGCCAGCAGTTGGGACAGGGGGACCCAGTACTTC. The encoded protein is CASSWDRGTQYF.